The source of this T cell receptor beta chain is a study of T cells in women clearing cervical HPV infection. The overall study: Control women cleared a single incident HPV16 infection within 12 months. Case blood drawn at lesion detection; control blood after infection cleared. Study-wide points: Each sample's T-cell count was unknown, possibly confounding richness.

Libraries were prepared by immunoSEQ multiplex PCR; TCRdb keeps only in-frame clonotypes and omits some of them. This repertoire includes some 40,000 clones. About this clone itself: Its target is unknown. The read falls 3 residues short of the CDR3 end, and the missing part is taken from the germline J gene.

The V gene's germline CDR1 is SNHLY and CDR2 FYNNEI. There are 15 residues in the CDR3. With V trimmed by 6 bases and J by 2 bases, 7 bases remained unmatched. The source material was blood buffy coat. This receptor was identified in a woman between 18 and 69 years old with a cervical HPV16 infection that either progressed to CIN3+ or cleared (not recorded which). The chain recombines TRBV2 with TRBJ2-3; 8 bases agree with TRBD1. CDR3 DNA (partial): TGTGCCAGCAGCCCGACAGGGGTGGACACAGATACG. Amino acids: CASSPTGVDTDT. The complete CDR3 sequence is CASSPTGVDTDTQYF.